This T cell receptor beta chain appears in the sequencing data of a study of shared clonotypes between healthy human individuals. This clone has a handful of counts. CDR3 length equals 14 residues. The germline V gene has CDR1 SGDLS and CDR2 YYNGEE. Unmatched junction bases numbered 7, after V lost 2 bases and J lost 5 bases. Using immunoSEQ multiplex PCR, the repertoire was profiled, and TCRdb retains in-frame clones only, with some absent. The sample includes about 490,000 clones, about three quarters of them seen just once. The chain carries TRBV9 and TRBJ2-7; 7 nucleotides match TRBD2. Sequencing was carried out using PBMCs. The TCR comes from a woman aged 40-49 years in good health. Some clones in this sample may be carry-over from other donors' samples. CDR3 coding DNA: TGTGCCAGCAGCGTGGGGCGGGAGTCGGACGAGCAGTACTTC. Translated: CASSVGRESDEQYF.